This T cell receptor (beta chain) was documented in a study of control samples from healthy donors and cancer patients. Clones were read by immunoSEQ multiplex PCR, and TCRdb kept only the in-frame ones, dropping some. The sample holds just over 150,000 clones, approximately 96% seen once. Germline loops: CDR1 LNHDA, CDR2 SQIVND (reference sequence). With 3 bases clipped from V and 2 bases from J, the junction kept 3 bases outside the gene matches. CDR3 length: 14 amino acids. Specimen: blood. This clonotype was obtained from a woman in her forties in good health. The chain couples TRBV19 to TRBJ2-7, with TRBD2 identical over 8 bases. In nucleotides, the CDR3 is TGTGCCAGTAGTATGCTAGCGGGCACCTACGAGCAGTACTTC. Its translation is CASSMLAGTYEQYF.